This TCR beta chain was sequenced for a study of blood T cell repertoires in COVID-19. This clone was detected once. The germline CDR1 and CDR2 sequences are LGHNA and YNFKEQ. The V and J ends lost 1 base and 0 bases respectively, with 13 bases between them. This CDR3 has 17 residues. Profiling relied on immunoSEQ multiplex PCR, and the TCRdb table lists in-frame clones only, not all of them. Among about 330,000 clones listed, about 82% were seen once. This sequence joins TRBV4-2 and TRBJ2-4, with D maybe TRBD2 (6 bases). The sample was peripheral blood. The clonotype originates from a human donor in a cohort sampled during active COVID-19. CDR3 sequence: CASSQATDGGAKNIQYF. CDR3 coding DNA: TGTGCCAGCAGCCAAGCAACCGACGGGGGAGCCAAAAACATTCAGTACTTC.